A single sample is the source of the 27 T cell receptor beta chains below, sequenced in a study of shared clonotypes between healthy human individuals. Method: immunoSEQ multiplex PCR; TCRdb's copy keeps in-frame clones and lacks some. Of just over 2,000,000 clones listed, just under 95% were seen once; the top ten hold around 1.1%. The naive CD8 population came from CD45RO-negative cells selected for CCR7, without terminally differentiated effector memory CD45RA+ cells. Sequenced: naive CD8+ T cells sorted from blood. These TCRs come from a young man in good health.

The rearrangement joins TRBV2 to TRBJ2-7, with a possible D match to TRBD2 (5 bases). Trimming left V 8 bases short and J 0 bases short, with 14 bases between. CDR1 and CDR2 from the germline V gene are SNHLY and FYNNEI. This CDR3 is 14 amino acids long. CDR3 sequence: CASGSSRDSYEQYF. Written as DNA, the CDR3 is TGTGCCAGCGGATCCTCCCGGGACTCCTACGAGCAGTACTTC.

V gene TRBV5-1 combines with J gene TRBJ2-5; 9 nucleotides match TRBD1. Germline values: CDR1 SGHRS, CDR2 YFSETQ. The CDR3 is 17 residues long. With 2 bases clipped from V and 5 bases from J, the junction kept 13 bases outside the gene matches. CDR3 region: CASSFSPGQGGLETQYF. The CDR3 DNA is TGCGCCAGCAGCTTTTCGCCGGGACAGGGAGGGTTGGAGACCCAGTACTTC.

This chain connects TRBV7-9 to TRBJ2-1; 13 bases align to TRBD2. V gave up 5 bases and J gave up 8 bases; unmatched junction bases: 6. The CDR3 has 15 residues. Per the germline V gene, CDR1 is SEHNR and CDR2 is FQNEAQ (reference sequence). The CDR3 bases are TGTGCCAGCAGCCGGACTAGCGGGAGTGTGGATGAGCAGTTCTTC. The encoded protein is CASSRTSGSVDEQFF. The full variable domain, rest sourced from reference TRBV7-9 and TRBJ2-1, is DTGVSQNPRHKITKRGQNVTFRCDPISEHNRLYWYRQTLGQGPEFLTYFQNEAQLEKSRLLSDRFSAERPKGSFSTLEIQRTEQGDSAMYLCASSRTSGSVDEQFFGPGTRLTVL.

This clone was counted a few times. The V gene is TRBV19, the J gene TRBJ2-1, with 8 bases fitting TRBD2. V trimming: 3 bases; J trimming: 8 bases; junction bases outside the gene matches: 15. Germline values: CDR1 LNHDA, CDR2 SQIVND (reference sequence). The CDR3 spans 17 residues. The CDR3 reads CASSMGWAGGVGYEQFF. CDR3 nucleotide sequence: TGTGCCAGTAGTATGGGCTGGGCGGGGGGTGTCGGCTATGAGCAGTTCTTC.

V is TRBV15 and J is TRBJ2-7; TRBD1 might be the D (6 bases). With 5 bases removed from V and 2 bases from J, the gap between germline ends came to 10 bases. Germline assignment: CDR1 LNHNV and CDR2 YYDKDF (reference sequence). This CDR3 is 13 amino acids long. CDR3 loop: CATSQGPTYEQYF. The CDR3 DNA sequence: TGTGCCACCAGCCAGGGGCCCACCTACGAGCAGTACTTC.

The CDR3 nucleotides are TGCGCCAGCAGCCGAACCCGGGGGGCGAACACTGAAGCTTTCTTT. Translating it yields CASSRTRGANTEAFF. The chain recombines TRBV4-3 with TRBJ1-1, with D possibly TRBD1 on 6 matching bases. Trimming cost V 4 bases and J 1 base, with 13 bases left between them. Per germline, CDR1 LGHNA and CDR2 YSLEER. The CDR3 is made up of 15 amino acids.

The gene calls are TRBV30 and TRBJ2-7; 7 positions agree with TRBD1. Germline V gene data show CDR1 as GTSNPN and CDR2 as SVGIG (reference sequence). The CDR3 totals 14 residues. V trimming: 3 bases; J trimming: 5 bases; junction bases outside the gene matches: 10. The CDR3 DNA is TGTGCCTGGAGCGCCGGGACAGACCGGGACGAGCAGTACTTC. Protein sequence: CAWSAGTDRDEQYF.

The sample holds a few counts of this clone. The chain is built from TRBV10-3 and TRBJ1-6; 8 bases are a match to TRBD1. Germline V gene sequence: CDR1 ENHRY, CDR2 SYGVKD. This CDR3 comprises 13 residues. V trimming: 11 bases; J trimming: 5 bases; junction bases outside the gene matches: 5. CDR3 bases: TGTGCCGTTACGGGACAGGATAATTCACCCCTCCACTTT. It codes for CAVTGQDNSPLHF.

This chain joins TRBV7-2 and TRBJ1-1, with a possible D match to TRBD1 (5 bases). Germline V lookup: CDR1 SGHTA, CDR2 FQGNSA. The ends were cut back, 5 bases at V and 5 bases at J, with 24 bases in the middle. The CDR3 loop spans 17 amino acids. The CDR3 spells CASSTHPGQGSWTEAFF. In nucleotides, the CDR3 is TGTGCCAGCAGCACACACCCAGGCCAGGGTAGTTGGACTGAAGCTTTCTTT.

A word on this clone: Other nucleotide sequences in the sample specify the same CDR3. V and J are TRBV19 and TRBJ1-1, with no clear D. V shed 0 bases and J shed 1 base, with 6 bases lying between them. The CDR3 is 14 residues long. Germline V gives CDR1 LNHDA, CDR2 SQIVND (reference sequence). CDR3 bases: TGTGCCAGTAGTATAGATGCTGAGAACACTGAAGCTTTCTTT. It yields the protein CASSIDAENTEAFF. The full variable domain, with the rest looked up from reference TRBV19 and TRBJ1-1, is DGGITQSPKYLFRKEGQNVTLSCEQNLNHDAMYWYRQDPGQGLRLIYYSQIVNDFQKGDIAEGYSVSREKKESFPLTVTSAQKNPTAFYLCASSIDAENTEAFFGQGTRLTVV.

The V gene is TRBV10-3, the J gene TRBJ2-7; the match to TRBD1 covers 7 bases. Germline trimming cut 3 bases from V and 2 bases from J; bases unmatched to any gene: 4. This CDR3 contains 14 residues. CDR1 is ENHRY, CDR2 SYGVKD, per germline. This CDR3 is CAISDFDRAYEQYF. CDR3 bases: TGTGCCATCAGTGACTTCGACAGGGCCTACGAGCAGTACTTC.

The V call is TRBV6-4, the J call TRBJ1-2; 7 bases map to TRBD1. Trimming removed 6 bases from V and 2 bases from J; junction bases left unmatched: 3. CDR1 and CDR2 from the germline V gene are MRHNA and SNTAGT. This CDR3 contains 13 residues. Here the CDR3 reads CASRVQGNYGYTF. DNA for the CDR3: TGTGCCAGCAGAGTACAGGGGAACTATGGCTACACCTTC.

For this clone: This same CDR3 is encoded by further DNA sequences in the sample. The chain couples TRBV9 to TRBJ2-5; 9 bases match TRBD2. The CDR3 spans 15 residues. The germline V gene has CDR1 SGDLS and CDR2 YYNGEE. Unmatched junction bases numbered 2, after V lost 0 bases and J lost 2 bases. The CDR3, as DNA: TGTGCCAGCAGCGTAGGCGGGGGGGATCAAGAGACCCAGTACTTC. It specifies CASSVGGGDQETQYF.

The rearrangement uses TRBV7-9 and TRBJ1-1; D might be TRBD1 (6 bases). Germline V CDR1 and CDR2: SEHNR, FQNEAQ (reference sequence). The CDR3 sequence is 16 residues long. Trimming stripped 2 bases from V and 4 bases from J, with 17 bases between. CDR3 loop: CASSLSRGEVVTEAFF. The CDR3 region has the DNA TGTGCCAGCAGCTTAAGCAGGGGAGAAGTCGTCACTGAAGCTTTCTTT.

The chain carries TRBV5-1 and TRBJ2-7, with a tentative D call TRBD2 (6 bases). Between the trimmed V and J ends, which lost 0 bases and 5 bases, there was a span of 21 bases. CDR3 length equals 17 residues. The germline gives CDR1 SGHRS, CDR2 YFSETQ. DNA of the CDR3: TGCGCCAGCAGCTTGGAGAGGAGGGGCGGGTTTAACCACGAGCAGTACTTC. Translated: CASSLERRGGFNHEQYF.

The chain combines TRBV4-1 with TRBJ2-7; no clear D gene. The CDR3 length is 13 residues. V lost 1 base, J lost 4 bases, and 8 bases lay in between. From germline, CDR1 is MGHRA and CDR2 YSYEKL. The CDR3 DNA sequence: TGCGCCAGCAGCCAAGCAAAGGCGTACGAGCAGTACTTC. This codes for CASSQAKAYEQYF.

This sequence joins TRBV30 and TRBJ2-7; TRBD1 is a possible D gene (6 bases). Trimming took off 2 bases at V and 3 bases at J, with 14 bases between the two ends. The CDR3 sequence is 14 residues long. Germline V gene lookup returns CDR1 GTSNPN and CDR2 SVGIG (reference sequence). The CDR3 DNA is TGTGCCTGGAGTACACAGGGACGGGGCTACGAGCAGTACTTC. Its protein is CAWSTQGRGYEQYF.

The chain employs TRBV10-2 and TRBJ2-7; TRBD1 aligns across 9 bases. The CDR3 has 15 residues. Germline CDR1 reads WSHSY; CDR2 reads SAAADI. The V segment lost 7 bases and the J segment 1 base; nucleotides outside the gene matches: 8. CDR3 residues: CASTFGQGLSYEQYF. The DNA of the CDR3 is TGCGCCAGCACCTTCGGACAGGGGTTGTCCTACGAGCAGTACTTC.

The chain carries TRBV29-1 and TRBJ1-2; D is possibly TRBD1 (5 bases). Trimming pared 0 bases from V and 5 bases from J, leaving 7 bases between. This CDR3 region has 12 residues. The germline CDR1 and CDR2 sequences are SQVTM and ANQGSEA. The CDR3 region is CSVEDWGYGYTF. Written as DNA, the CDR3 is TGCAGCGTTGAAGATTGGGGGTATGGCTACACCTTC.

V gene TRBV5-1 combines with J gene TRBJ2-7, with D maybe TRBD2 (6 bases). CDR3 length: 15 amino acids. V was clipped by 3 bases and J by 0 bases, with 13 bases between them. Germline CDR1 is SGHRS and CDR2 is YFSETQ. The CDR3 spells CASSSERGSSYEQYF. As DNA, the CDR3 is TGCGCCAGCAGCTCCGAACGGGGGTCCTCCTACGAGCAGTACTTC.

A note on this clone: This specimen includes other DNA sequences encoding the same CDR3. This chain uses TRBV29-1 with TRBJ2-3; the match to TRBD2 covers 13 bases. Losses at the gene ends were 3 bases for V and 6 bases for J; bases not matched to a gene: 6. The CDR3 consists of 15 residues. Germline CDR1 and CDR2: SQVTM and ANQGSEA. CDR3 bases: TGCAGCGTTGAGCCGGGACTAGCGGGAACTGATACGCAGTATTTT. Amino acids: CSVEPGLAGTDTQYF.

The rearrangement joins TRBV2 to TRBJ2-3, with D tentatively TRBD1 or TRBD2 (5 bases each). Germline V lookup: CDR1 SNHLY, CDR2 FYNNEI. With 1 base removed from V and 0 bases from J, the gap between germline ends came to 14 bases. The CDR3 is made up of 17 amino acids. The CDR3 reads CASSEVGRQPSTDTQYF. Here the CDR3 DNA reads TGTGCCAGCAGTGAAGTTGGGAGACAGCCTAGCACAGATACGCAGTATTTT. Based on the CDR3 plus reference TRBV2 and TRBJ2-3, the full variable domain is EPEVTQTPSHQVTQMGQEVILRCVPISNHLYFYWYRQILGQKVEFLVSFYNNEISEKSEIFDDQFSVERPDGSNFTLKIRSTKLEDSAMYFCASSEVGRQPSTDTQYFGPGTRLTVL.

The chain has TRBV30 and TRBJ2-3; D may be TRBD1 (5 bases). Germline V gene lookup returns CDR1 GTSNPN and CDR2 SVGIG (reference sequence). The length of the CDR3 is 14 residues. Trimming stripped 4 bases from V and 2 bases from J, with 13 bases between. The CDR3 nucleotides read TGTGCCTGGACTCTTCAGGGTTTCACAGATACGCAGTATTTT. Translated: CAWTLQGFTDTQYF.

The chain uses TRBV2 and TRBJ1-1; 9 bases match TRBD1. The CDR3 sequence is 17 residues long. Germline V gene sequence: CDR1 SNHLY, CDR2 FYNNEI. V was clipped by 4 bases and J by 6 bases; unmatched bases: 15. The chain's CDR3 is CASSVMAPGQGFAEAFF. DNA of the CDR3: TGTGCCAGCAGTGTGATGGCCCCCGGACAGGGGTTTGCTGAAGCTTTCTTT.

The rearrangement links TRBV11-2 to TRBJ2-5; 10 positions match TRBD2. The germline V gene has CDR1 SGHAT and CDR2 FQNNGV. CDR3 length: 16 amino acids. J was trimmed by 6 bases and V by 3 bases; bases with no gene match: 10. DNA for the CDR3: TGTGCCAGCAGCTTCTTCGCTAGCGGGAGTGGAAAGACCCAGTACTTC. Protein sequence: CASSFFASGSGKTQYF.

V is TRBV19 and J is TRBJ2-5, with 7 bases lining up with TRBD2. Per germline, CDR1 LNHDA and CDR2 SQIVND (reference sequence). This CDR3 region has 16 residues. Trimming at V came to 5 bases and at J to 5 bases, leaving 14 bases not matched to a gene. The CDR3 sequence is CASSLIEGRDFETQYF. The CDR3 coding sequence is TGTGCCAGTAGTTTAATCGAGGGGAGGGATTTCGAGACCCAGTACTTC.

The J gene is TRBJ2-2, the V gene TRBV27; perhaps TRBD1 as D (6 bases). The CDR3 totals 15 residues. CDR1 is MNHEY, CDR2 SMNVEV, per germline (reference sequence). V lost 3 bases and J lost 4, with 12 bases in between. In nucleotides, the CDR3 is TGTGCCAGCAGTTTGAAGCAGGGGCCCACCGGGGAGCTGTTTTTT. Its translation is CASSLKQGPTGELFF.